The 5 T cell receptor beta chains given below trace back to one sample, sequenced in a study of cytomegalovirus exposure and HLA in healthy donors. The PCR made use of 60 Vbeta and 13 Jbeta primers. Profiling relied on immunoSEQ multiplex PCR, and the TCRdb table lists in-frame clones only, not all of them. The sample includes about 170,000 clones, roughly two thirds of them seen just once. The source material was PBMCs. These receptors were taken from a young woman in good health and CMV-seropositive.

The rearrangement uses TRBV7-4 and TRBJ2-2; 11 bases map to TRBD2. The V and J ends lost 5 bases and 6 bases, in that order; junction bases with no gene match: 14. Germline V gene data show CDR1 as SGHVT and CDR2 as SQSDAQ. The CDR3 totals 18 residues. The CDR3 DNA sequence: TGTGCCAGCAGCGCAAGACTAGCGGGGCAAATACAACCCGGGGAGCTGTTTTTT. Translating gives CASSARLAGQIQPGELFF.

The CDR3 nucleotides are TGCAGCGTCTCCCCCGAGGGACTAGCGGGAATGAAGCAGTTCTTC. Protein: CSVSPEGLAGMKQFF. The V call is TRBV29-1, the J call TRBJ2-1; the match to TRBD2 covers 13 bases. V was pared by 6 bases and J by 11 bases, with 13 bases of the junction left unmatched. This CDR3 has 15 residues. The germline gives CDR1 SQVTM, CDR2 ANQGSEA.

The V gene is TRBV19, the J gene TRBJ1-1; maybe TRBD1 (5 bases). Germline CDR1 LNHDA, CDR2 SQIVND (reference sequence). The V gene lost 7 bases and the J gene lost 1 base, with 10 bases spanning the gap. The CDR3 covers 13 residues. Written as DNA, the CDR3 is TGTGCCAGTACCCAAGGGGAGAACACTGAAGCTTTCTTT. It translates to CASTQGENTEAFF.

DNA for the CDR3: TGTGCCAGCAGCCCTCTCAGGGTGAGCACTGAAGCTTTCTTT. It translates to CASSPLRVSTEAFF. The V gene is TRBV5-6, the J gene TRBJ1-1; TRBD1 might be the D (5 bases). In germline, CDR1 is SGHDT, CDR2 YYEEEE. V lost 4 bases, J lost 4 bases, and 14 bases lay in between. This CDR3 is 14 amino acids long.

V gene TRBV19 combines with J gene TRBJ2-3; D might be TRBD2 (6 bases). Per germline, CDR1 LNHDA and CDR2 SQIVND (reference sequence). CDR3 length equals 15 residues. Trimming took off 6 bases at V and 0 bases at J, with 13 bases between the two ends. CDR3: CASRLSGLSTDTQYF. CDR3 nucleotide sequence: TGTGCCAGTAGACTGAGCGGGTTAAGCACAGATACGCAGTATTTT.